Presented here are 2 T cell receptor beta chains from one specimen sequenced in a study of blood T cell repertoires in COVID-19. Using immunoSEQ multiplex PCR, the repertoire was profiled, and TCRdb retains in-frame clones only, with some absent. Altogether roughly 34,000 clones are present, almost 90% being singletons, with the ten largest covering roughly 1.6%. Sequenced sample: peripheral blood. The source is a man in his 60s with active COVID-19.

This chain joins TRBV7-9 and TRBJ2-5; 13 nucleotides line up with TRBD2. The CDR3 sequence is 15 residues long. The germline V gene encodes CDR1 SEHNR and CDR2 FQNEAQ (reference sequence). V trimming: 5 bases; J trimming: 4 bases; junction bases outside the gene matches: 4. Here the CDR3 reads CASSPGTSGVETQYF. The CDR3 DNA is TGTGCCAGCAGCCCTGGGACTAGCGGGGTAGAGACCCAGTACTTC.

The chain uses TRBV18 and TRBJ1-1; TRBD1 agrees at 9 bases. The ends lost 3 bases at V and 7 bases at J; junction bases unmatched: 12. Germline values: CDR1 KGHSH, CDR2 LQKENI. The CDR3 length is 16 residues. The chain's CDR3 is CASSPRVLDRGNEAFF. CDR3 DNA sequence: TGTGCCAGCTCACCTAGGGTTCTTGACAGGGGGAATGAAGCTTTCTTT.